Detailed here is one T cell receptor beta chain. Its target is not known. CDR3 length equals 13 residues. V was pared by 2 bases and J by 3 bases, with 8 bases between. Germline-derived CDR1 and CDR2 are DFQATT and SNEGSKA (reference sequence). The library targeted TCRbeta and was prepared with unique molecular identifiers. Via MiXCR, TCRdb re-called the PCR reads, giving one row per CDR3 protein. The table has 350,000 to 500,000 distinct CDR3 sequences, over 40% seen once; the top ten hold around 29%. The data stem from a study of T-cell reconstitution after alpha-beta-depleted transplantation in children. General observations from the study: Expanded graft clones numbering several hundred reportedly gave rise to alpha-beta T cells about two months after transplant. T-cell counts and diversity were attributed mostly to newly produced T cells one year after transplant. Surviving recipient cells, namely T cells and thymic progenitors, were the source of high day-60 TCRbeta diversity in some patients.

This specimen was PBMCs, taken before TCRalphabeta/CD19-depleted stem cell transplant. V usage is TRBV20-1 and J usage is TRBJ2-1; D unclear. The TCR was taken from a girl under 10 years old with aplastic anemia, due to receive a stem cell transplant. The DNA for the CDR3 is TGCAGTGCTAGATCCGAGAACTACAATGAGCAGTTCTTC. The encoded protein is CSARSENYNEQFF.